This is a list of T cell receptor beta chains from one sample in a study of control samples from healthy donors and cancer patients. Sequencing was performed with immunoSEQ multiplex PCR; in TCRdb, only in-frame clones are kept and a portion is missing. The repertoire holds 75,000 to 95,000 clones, with more than 80% as singletons. The sequenced material came from blood. Every receptor here comes from a woman aged 25 to 39 in good health. Both conserved end residues are part of each CDR3. Each record gives: D gene, clone size, V gene, J gene, CDR3 protein, CDR3 DNA. A D gene is named only where the DNA matches it firmly. Size is omitted from some rows. Given values are once, few, many or a class for expanded clones.

NA	NA	TRBV5-4	TRBJ2-5	CASSFEREETQYF	TGTGCCAGCAGCTTTGAAAGGGAGGAGACCCAGTACTTC
NA	NA	TRBV7-6	TRBJ1-1	CASSFSDGEAFF	TGTGCCAGCAGCTTCTCCGACGGTGAAGCTTTCTTT
TRBD2	NA	TRBV15	TRBJ2-1	CATSHSFVTSANNEQFF	TGTGCCACCAGCCACTCTTTTGTGACTAGCGCGAACAATGAGCAGTTCTTC
NA	NA	TRBV28	TRBJ1-2	CASSFLGDYGYTF	TGTGCCAGCAGTTTTTTAGGGGACTATGGCTACACCTTC
NA	NA	TRBV3-1/TRBV3-2	TRBJ1-6	CASSSGYHNSPLHF	TGTGCCAGCAGTTCAGGGTATCATAATTCACCCCTCCACTTT
TRBD1	NA	TRBV9	TRBJ1-4	CASSIKQGVGEKLFF	TGTGCCAGCAGCATAAAACAGGGGGTTGGTGAAAAACTGTTTTTT
NA	once	TRBV11-2	TRBJ2-7	CASSRDYEQYF	TGTGCCAGCAGCCGGGACTACGAGCAGTACTTC
TRBD2	NA	TRBV14	TRBJ2-3	CASSQELTSGLDTQYF	TGTGCCAGCAGCCAAGAATTGACTAGCGGGCTTGATACGCAGTATTTT
TRBD1	NA	TRBV3-1/TRBV3-2	TRBJ1-5	CASSQTGSRPQHF	TGTGCCAGCAGCCAGACAGGGTCAAGGCCCCAGCATTTT
TRBD2	once	TRBV6-1	TRBJ2-2	CASSEWEWGSGGPWNTGELFF	TGTGCCAGCAGTGAATGGGAGTGGGGTAGCGGGGGGCCGTGGAACACCGGGGAGCTGTTTTTT
NA	NA	TRBV2	TRBJ1-1	CASGEDISNTEAFF	TGTGCCAGCGGGGAGGACATCTCGAACACTGAAGCTTTCTTT
NA	NA	TRBV11-1	TRBJ1-6	CASSSNSPLHF	TGTGCCAGCAGCTCTAATTCACCCCTCCACTTT
NA	NA	TRBV7-9	TRBJ1-1	CASSLERQGRTEAFF	TGTGCCAGCAGCTTAGAGAGGCAGGGTCGGACTGAAGCTTTCTTT
NA	NA	TRBV5-4	TRBJ2-1	CASSLFSAYNEQFF	TGTGCCAGCAGCTTGTTTAGCGCTTACAATGAGCAGTTCTTC
NA	NA	TRBV3-1/TRBV3-2	TRBJ1-3	CASSQERGTSGNTIYF	TGTGCCAGCAGCCAAGAGAGGGGCACCTCTGGAAACACCATATATTTT
NA	NA	TRBV20-1	TRBJ1-2	CSARQGWGYTF	TGCAGTGCTAGACAGGGTTGGGGCTACACCTTC
TRBD1	NA	TRBV2	TRBJ2-7	CASSEAGTDYEQYF	TGTGCCAGCAGTGAAGCCGGGACAGACTACGAGCAGTACTTC
TRBD1	NA	TRBV6-5	TRBJ1-3	CASRGLEGAANTIYF	TGTGCCAGCAGGGGATTAGAGGGGGCTGCAAACACCATATATTTT
TRBD1	NA	TRBV2	TRBJ1-5	CASRGTGGNQPQHF	TGTGCCAGCAGGGGGACAGGGGGCAATCAGCCCCAGCATTTT
NA	NA	TRBV19	TRBJ1-3	CASMTAYSGNTIYF	TGTGCCAGTATGACAGCTTACTCTGGGAACACCATATATTTT
NA	NA	TRBV2	TRBJ1-2	CASSEFPPGGERGYTF	TGTGCCAGCAGTGAATTTCCCCCCGGGGGCGAGAGGGGCTACACCTTC
TRBD2	NA	TRBV5-1	TRBJ2-1	CASSLFPGTSGYNEQFF	TGCGCCAGCAGCTTATTTCCTGGGACTAGCGGATACAATGAGCAGTTCTTC
TRBD1	NA	TRBV7-2	TRBJ2-7	CASSLGQGYYEQYF	TGTGCCAGCAGTCTGGGACAGGGATACTACGAGCAGTACTTC
NA	NA	TRBV7-3	TRBJ2-1	CASSLGANEQFF	TGTGCCAGCAGCTTAGGGGCGAATGAGCAGTTCTTC
TRBD1	NA	TRBV3-1/TRBV3-2	TRBJ1-2	CASRPRGDRDGYTF	TGTGCCAGCAGACCACGAGGGGACAGGGACGGCTACACCTTC
NA	NA	TRBV19	TRBJ2-2	CASSPGTVRGTGELFF	TGTGCCAGTAGTCCCGGGACGGTTCGAGGTACCGGGGAGCTGTTTTTT
TRBD1	NA	TRBV5-1	TRBJ2-7	CASSSGTGGYYEQYF	TGCGCCAGCAGCTCCGGGACAGGGGGTTACTACGAGCAGTACTTC
NA	NA	TRBV10-1	TRBJ2-1	CASSASVGFSYNEQFF	TGCGCCAGCAGTGCCTCAGTGGGCTTCTCCTACAATGAGCAGTTCTTC
TRBD2	once	TRBV10-2	TRBJ2-1	CASGVPGLADSNEQFF	TGCGCCAGCGGCGTTCCGGGACTAGCGGACTCTAATGAGCAGTTCTTC
NA	NA	TRBV6-1	TRBJ1-2	CASSEMGGGKSHYGYTF	TGTGCCAGCAGTGAAATGGGTGGGGGGAAGTCCCACTATGGCTACACCTTC
NA	NA	TRBV14	TRBJ1-1	CASSQDGEGQNTEAFF	TGTGCCAGCAGCCAAGATGGTGAGGGCCAAAACACTGAAGCTTTCTTT
NA	NA	TRBV13	TRBJ1-1	CASSLQASEAFF	TGTGCCAGCAGCTTACAGGCTTCTGAAGCTTTCTTT
NA	NA	TRBV14	TRBJ2-5	CASSPFTGKETQYF	TGTGCCAGCAGCCCCTTCACAGGAAAAGAGACCCAGTACTTC
TRBD1	NA	TRBV5-8	TRBJ1-6	CASSLDRGNSPLHF	TGTGCCAGCAGCTTGGACAGGGGCAATTCACCCCTCCACTTT
TRBD2	NA	TRBV15	TRBJ2-2	CATSRDGGTNSGELFF	TGTGCCACCAGCAGAGATGGGGGGACTAATTCCGGGGAGCTGTTTTTT
NA	NA	TRBV7-8	TRBJ1-5	CASSLSRGASNQPQHF	TGTGCCAGCAGCTTATCTCGGGGGGCATCAAATCAGCCCCAGCATTTT
NA	NA	TRBV6-6	TRBJ1-6	CASSLGDRYNSPLHF	TGTGCCAGCAGTTTGGGGGACCGCTATAATTCACCCCTCCACTTT
NA	NA	TRBV11-2	TRBJ2-5	CASSSYRGKTQYF	TGTGCCAGCAGCTCTTACCGTGGGAAGACCCAGTACTTC
NA	few	TRBV12-3/TRBV12-4	TRBJ1-2	CASSLVGYTF	TGTGCCAGCAGTTTGGTTGGCTACACCTTC
NA	NA	TRBV10-1	TRBJ2-3	CASSFGDLSTDTQYF	TGCGCCAGCAGTTTCGGGGATTTAAGCACAGATACGCAGTATTTT
NA	NA	TRBV6-5	TRBJ1-5	CASSYSPNQPQHF	TGTGCCAGCAGTTACTCCCCTAATCAGCCCCAGCATTTT
TRBD1	NA	TRBV10-3	TRBJ2-3	CAIKGADSTDTQYF	TGTGCCATCAAGGGGGCCGATAGCACAGATACGCAGTATTTT
NA	NA	TRBV28	TRBJ1-4	CASSLGGDPWEKLFF	TGTGCCAGCAGTTTGGGCGGGGACCCTTGGGAAAAACTGTTTTTT
NA	NA	TRBV12-5	TRBJ1-6	CASGLVGARGNSPLHF	TGTGCTAGTGGTTTGGTGGGGGCGAGAGGGAATTCACCCCTCCACTTT
TRBD1	NA	TRBV18	TRBJ1-3	CASSKGQGVAGNTIYF	TGTGCCAGCTCAAAGGGACAGGGGGTCGCTGGAAACACCATATATTTT
NA	NA	TRBV24-1	TRBJ2-1	CATSDLNTPFSSYNEQFF	TGTGCCACCAGTGATTTGAATACCCCCTTTTCCTCCTACAATGAGCAGTTCTTC
TRBD1	NA	TRBV28	TRBJ1-2	CASSSAGQDDGYTF	TGTGCCAGCAGTTCCGCTGGACAGGACGATGGCTACACCTTC
NA	NA	TRBV9	TRBJ1-5	CASSEGVYQPQHF	TGTGCCAGCAGCGAGGGGGTCTATCAGCCCCAGCATTTT
NA	few	TRBV19	TRBJ1-1	CASSIGNTEAFF	TGTGCCAGTAGTATAGGGAACACTGAAGCTTTCTTT
NA	NA	TRBV12-3/TRBV12-4	TRBJ2-1	CASTLLDEQFF	TGTGCCAGCACCCTCTTAGATGAGCAGTTCTTC
TRBD2	NA	TRBV29-1	TRBJ2-3	CSASPGGGPSDTQYF	TGCAGCGCATCCCCCGGGGGAGGGCCGTCAGATACGCAGTATTTT
NA	NA	TRBV7-8	TRBJ2-7	CASSPSRTAYEQYF	TGTGCCAGCAGCCCCTCCAGGACAGCCTACGAGCAGTACTTC
TRBD2	NA	TRBV6-5	TRBJ2-1	CASSYPGTSGRYEQFF	TGTGCCAGCAGTTATCCCGGGACTAGCGGGCGCTATGAGCAGTTCTTC